This paragraph covers one T cell receptor (beta chain) sequence. Its specificity is unknown. These data are taken from a study of T cell responses to AZD1222 COVID-19 vaccine. Study-level background: Second doses at about 4 or about 12 weeks were pooled.

The ends were cut back, 7 bases at V and 6 bases at J, with 13 bases in the middle. Germline V gene lookup returns CDR1 LGHNT and CDR2 FRNRAP. This CDR3 has 13 amino acids. Whole-study results and caveats: Just six AZD1222 recipients were seropositive at baseline. In the spike-specific TCR repertoire, nearly half reportedly target unmutated variant regions. Repertoire collection took place solely once the T cell response had peaked.

Here immunoSEQ multiplex PCR was the method, and the copy in TCRdb shows in-frame clones only, minus some. The repertoire consists of 170,000 or so clones, with roughly 87% occurring once and the leading ten covering 2.6%. This clonotype was obtained from an adult in good health. The source material was peripheral blood, sampled on day 0 of AZD1222 vaccination. The gene calls are TRBV12-5 and TRBJ2-1; possibly TRBD2 for D (6 bases). The CDR3 DNA follows: TGTGCTAGTGAGCCATGGGGAGGCAATGAGCAGTTCTTC. It yields the protein CASEPWGGNEQFF.